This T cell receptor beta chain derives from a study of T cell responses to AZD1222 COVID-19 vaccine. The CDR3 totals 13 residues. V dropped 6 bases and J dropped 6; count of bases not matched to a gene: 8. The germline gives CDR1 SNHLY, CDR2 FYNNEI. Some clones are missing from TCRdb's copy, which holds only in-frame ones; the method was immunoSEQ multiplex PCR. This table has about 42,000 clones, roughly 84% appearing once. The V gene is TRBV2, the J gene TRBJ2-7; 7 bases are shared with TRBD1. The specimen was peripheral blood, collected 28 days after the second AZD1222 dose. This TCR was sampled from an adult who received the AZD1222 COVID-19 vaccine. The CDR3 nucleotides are TGTGCCAGCAGGGACCAGGGGGTGGGCGAGCAGTACTTC. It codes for CASRDQGVGEQYF.